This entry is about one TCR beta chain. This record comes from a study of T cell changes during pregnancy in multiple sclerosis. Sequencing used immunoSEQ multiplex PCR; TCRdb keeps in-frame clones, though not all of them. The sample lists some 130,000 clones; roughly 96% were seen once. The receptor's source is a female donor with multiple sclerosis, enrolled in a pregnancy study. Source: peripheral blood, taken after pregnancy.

The CDR3 protein is CAWSVGLGSKVYEQYF. CDR3 coding DNA: TGTGCCTGGAGTGTAGGGCTAGGGAGCAAGGTCTACGAGCAGTACTTC. The chain links TRBV30 to TRBJ2-7; a possible D gene is TRBD2 (5 bases). The length of the CDR3 is 16 residues. Germline V gives CDR1 GTSNPN, CDR2 SVGIG (reference sequence). The V end was cut by 0 bases, the J end by 3 bases, with 18 bases between.